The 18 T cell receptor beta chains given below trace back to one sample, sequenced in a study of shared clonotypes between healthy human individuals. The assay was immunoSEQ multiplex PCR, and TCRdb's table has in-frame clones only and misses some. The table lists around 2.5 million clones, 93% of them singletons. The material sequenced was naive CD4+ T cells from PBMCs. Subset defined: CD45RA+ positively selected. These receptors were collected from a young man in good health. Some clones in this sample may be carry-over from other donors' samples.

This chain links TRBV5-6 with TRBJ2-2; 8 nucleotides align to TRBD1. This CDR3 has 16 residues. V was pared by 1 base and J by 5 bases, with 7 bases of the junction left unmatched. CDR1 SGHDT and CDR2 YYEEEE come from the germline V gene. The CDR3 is CASSLRAGGLTGELFF. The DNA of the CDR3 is TGTGCCAGCAGCTTGAGGGCAGGGGGCCTGACCGGGGAGCTGTTTTTT.

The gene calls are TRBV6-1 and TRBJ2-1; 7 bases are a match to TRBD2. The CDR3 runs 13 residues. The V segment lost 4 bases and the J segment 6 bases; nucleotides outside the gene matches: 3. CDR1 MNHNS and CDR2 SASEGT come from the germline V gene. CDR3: CASSARLANEQFF. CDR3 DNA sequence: TGTGCCAGCAGTGCCCGACTAGCCAATGAGCAGTTCTTC.

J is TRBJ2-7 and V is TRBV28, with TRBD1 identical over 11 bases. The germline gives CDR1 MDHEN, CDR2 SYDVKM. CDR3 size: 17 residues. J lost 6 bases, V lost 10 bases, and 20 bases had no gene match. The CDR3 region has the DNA TGTGCCACCGGAGTGGGATTCGTGGGACAGGGGGGATCCGAGCAGTACTTC. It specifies CATGVGFVGQGGSEQYF.

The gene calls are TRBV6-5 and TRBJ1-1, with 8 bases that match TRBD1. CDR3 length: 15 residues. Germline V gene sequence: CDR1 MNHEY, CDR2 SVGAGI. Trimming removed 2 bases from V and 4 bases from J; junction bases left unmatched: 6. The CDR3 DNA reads TGTGCCAGCAGTTACGAGGCAGGGGGCAGCACTGAAGCTTTCTTT. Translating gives CASSYEAGGSTEAFF.

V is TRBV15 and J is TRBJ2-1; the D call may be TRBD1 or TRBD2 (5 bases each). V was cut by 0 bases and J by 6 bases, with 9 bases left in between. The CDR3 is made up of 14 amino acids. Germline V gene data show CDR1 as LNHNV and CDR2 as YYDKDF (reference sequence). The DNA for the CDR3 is TGTGCCACCAGCAGAGATCCGGGGACCAATGAGCAGTTCTTC. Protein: CATSRDPGTNEQFF.

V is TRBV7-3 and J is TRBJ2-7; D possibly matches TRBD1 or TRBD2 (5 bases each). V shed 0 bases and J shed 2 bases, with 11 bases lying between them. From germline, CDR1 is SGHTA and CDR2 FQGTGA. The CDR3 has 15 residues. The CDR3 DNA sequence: TGTGCCAGCAGCTTAACCTGGGGGACCACCTACGAGCAGTACTTC. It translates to CASSLTWGTTYEQYF.

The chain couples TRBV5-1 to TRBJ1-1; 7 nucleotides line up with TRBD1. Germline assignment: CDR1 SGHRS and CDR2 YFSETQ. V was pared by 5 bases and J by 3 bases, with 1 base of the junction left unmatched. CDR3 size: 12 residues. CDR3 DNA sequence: TGCGCCAGCAGACAGGGGTACACTGAAGCTTTCTTT. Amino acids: CASRQGYTEAFF.

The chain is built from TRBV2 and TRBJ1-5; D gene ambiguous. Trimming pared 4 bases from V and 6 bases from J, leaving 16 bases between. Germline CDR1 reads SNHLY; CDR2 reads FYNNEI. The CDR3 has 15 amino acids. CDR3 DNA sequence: TGTGCCAGCAGTGTTGAAGGGAGGGCCGGTCAGCCCCAGCATTTT. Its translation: CASSVEGRAGQPQHF. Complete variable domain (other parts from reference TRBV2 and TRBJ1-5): EPEVTQTPSHQVTQMGQEVILRCVPISNHLYFYWYRQILGQKVEFLVSFYNNEISEKSEIFDDQFSVERPDGSNFTLKIRSTKLEDSAMYFCASSVEGRAGQPQHFGDGTRLSIL.

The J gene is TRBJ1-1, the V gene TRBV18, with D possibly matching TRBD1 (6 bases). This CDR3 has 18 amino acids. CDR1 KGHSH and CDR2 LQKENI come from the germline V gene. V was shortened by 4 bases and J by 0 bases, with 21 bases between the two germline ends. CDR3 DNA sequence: TGTGCCAGCTCACTTTACTCAGGGGAACTTTTCATGAACACTGAAGCTTTCTTT. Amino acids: CASSLYSGELFMNTEAFF. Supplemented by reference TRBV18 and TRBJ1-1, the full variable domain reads NAGVMQNPRHLVRRRGQEARLRCSPMKGHSHVYWYRQLPEEGLKFMVYLQKENIIDESGMPKERFSAEFPKEGPSILRIQQVVRGDSAAYFCASSLYSGELFMNTEAFFGQGTRLTVV.

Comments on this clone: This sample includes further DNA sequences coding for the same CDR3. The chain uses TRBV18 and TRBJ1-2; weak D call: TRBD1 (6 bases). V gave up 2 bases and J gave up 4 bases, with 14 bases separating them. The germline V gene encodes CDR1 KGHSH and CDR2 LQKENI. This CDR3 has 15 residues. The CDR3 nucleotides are TGTGCCAGCTCACCAGGGCAGGGGATCAGCTATGGCTACACCTTC. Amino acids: CASSPGQGISYGYTF.

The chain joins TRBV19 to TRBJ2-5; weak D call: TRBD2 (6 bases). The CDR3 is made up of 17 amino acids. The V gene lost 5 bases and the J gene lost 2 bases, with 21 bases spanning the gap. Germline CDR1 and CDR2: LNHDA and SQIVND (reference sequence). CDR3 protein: CASSLLWGDAGQETQYF. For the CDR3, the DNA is TGTGCCAGTAGTCTCCTGTGGGGGGACGCCGGACAAGAGACCCAGTACTTC.

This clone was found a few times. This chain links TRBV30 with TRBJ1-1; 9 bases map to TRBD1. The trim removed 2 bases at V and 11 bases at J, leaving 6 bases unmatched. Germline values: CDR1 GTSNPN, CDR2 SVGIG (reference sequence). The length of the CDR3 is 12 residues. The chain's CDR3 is CAWSIIGTGAFF. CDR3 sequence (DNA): TGTGCCTGGAGTATTATTGGGACAGGGGCTTTCTTT.

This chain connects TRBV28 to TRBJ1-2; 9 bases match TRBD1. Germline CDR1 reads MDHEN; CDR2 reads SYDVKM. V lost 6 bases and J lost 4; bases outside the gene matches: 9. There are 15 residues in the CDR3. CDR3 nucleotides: TGTGCCAGCAGCGGGACAGGGATCGAATTCTATGGCTACACCTTC. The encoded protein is CASSGTGIEFYGYTF.

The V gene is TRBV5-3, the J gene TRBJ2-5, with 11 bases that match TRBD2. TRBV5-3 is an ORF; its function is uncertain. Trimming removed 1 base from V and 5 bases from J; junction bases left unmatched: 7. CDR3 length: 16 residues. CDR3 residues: CARSLTRTSGPETQYF. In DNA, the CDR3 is TGTGCCAGAAGCTTGACCCGGACTAGCGGGCCCGAGACCCAGTACTTC.

The CDR3 DNA follows: TGTGCCAGAACTCCAATCGGACGGTACAATGAGCAGTTCTTC. Encoded protein: CARTPIGRYNEQFF. The V and J genes are TRBV25-1 and TRBJ2-1; D ambiguous. This CDR3 has 14 amino acids. Trimming left V 9 bases short and J 4 bases short, with 16 bases between. Germline loops: CDR1 MGHDK, CDR2 SYGVNS.

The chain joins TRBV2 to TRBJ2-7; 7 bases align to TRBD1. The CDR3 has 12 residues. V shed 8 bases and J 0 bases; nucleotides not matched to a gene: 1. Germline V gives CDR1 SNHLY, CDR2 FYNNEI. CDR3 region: CASGTDSYEQYF. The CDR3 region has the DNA TGTGCCAGCGGGACAGACTCCTACGAGCAGTACTTC.

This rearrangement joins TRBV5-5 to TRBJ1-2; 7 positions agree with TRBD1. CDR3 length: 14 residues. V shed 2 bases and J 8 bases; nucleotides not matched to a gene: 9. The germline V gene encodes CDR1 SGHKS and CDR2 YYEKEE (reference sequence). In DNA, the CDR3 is TGTGCCAGCAGCTTCCGTGGCAGGGGGTTAGGCTACACCTTC. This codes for CASSFRGRGLGYTF.

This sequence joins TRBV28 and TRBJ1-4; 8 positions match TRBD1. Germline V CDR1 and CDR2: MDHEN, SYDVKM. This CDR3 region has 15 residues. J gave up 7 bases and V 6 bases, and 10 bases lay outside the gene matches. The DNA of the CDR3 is TGTGCCAGCAGGGCAGGGGGCGTCCCCTTTGAAAAACTGTTTTTT. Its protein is CASRAGGVPFEKLFF.